Listed here are 12 T cell receptor beta chains from one sample, sequenced in a study of human T cells and chemical hapten exposure. From the RACE reads, TCRdb called clonotypes with MiXCR, one entry per CDR3 protein. The sample shows some 42,000 distinct CDR3 sequences, around 10% of them seen only once. Documented time point: patch test 2, 6 weeks after DPC sensitization. The treatment is: therapeutic diphenylcyclopropenone sensitization with weekly scalp DPC. This sample comprised whole blood, obtained in connection with sensitization to the hapten diphenylcyclopropenone (DPC). These receptors were taken from a woman aged 40 to 49 with alopecia areata. Some clones in this sample may be carry-over from other donors' samples.

In its sample, this clonotype was seen a few times. The DNA of the CDR3 is TGTGCCAGCAGTCGAGCGGGCGCTAGCACAGATACGCAGTATTTT. Encoded protein: CASSRAGASTDTQYF. This chain uses TRBV6-5 with TRBJ2-3, with D possibly being TRBD2 (6 bases). The CDR3 contains 15 residues. The V gene's germline CDR1 is MNHEY and CDR2 SVGAGI. Between the trimmed V and J ends, which lost 5 bases and 0 bases, there was a span of 12 bases.

Many counts were recorded for this clonotype. CDR3 sequence: CASSLEVRSNQPQHF. Here the CDR3 DNA reads TGTGCCAGCAGCTTAGAGGTACGGAGCAATCAGCCCCAGCATTTT. The chain has TRBV7-8 and TRBJ1-5; no firm D call. This CDR3 has 15 residues. The V and J ends lost 1 base and 1 base respectively, with 8 bases between them. Germline CDR1 reads SGHVS; CDR2 reads FQNEAQ.

This clonotype was detected only a few times. Here the CDR3 DNA reads TGTGCCAGCCTACCAGGGGTTGGCAATCAGCCCCAGCATTTT. Its protein is CASLPGVGNQPQHF. This chain joins TRBV28 and TRBJ1-5; D may be TRBD1 (6 bases). This CDR3 region has 14 residues. The germline V and J ends were trimmed by 8 bases and 2 bases, with 13 bases remaining between them. Germline V CDR1 and CDR2: MDHEN, SYDVKM.

This clonotype was observed a handful of times. V and J are TRBV6-2 or TRBV6-3 and TRBJ2-1, with 13 bases identical to TRBD2. The germline V gene has CDR1 MNHEY and CDR2 SVGEGT. The CDR3 consists of 17 residues. Trimming at V came to 7 bases and at J to 6 bases, leaving 12 bases not matched to a gene. CDR3: CASKHHLGLAGSNEQFF. The DNA for the CDR3 is TGTGCCAGCAAACACCACCTGGGACTAGCGGGGAGCAATGAGCAGTTCTTC.

This clonotype occurred a few times. The chain employs TRBV9 and TRBJ2-2, with TRBD2 as a possible D gene (6 bases). V lost 4 bases, J lost 2 bases, and 15 bases lay in between. CDR3 size: 16 residues. CDR1 and CDR2 (germline): SGDLS, YYNGEE. CDR3 residues: CASSSSRRVNTGELFF. CDR3 coding DNA: TGTGCCAGCAGCTCTTCCCGGAGGGTTAACACCGGGGAGCTGTTTTTT.

This clonotype was detected many times. The chain uses TRBV6-1 and TRBJ2-7; D may correspond to TRBD1 or TRBD2 (5 bases each). The V and J ends lost 5 bases and 2 bases respectively, with 22 bases between them. This CDR3 contains 17 residues. The germline CDR1 and CDR2 sequences are MNHNS and SASEGT. DNA for the CDR3: TGTGCCAGCAGTCAATCATTCTCCGGGACGGCTACCTACGAGCAGTACTTC. Its protein product is CASSQSFSGTATYEQYF.

Ten or more counts support this clonotype. The chain recombines TRBV18 with TRBJ1-3; no definite D call. The V end was cut by 3 bases, the J end by 4 bases, with 10 bases between. The CDR3 runs to 14 residues. Germline-derived CDR1 and CDR2 are KGHSH and LQKENI. CDR3 protein: CASSPPYQGNTIYF. The DNA for the CDR3 is TGTGCCAGCTCACCTCCCTACCAGGGAAACACCATATATTTT.

This clonotype was seen many times. This chain connects TRBV7-2 to TRBJ1-6; D remains ambiguous. Germline CDR1 is SGHTA and CDR2 is FQGNSA. The CDR3 is 14 amino acids. Trimming shortened V by 7 bases and J by 6 bases, and 13 bases separated the two germline ends. CDR3 region: CASTLTRGNSPLHF. CDR3 DNA: TGTGCCAGCACTCTGACGCGGGGTAATTCACCCCTCCACTTT.

V and J are TRBV28 and TRBJ1-5; 8 bases are a match to TRBD1. Germline CDR1 reads MDHEN; CDR2 reads SYDVKM. The CDR3 sequence is 12 residues long. In DNA, the CDR3 is TGTGCAATTCAGGGGGCGAATCAGCCCCAGCATTTT. Translated, it gives CAIQGANQPQHF.

This clonotype occurred many times. The V and J genes are TRBV6-6 and TRBJ1-1; no firm D call. Looked up from germline, CDR1 is MNHNY and CDR2 is SVGAGI (reference sequence). The CDR3 length is 12 residues. V lost 8 bases to trimming and J lost 4 bases, with 11 bases between them. The CDR3 coding sequence is TGTGCCAGCCGGCCGGGAGGCACTGAAGCTTTCTTT. This sequence encodes CASRPGGTEAFF.

This clonotype was counted many times. This chain joins TRBV6-2 or TRBV6-3 and TRBJ1-5; 8 bases fit TRBD1. CDR1 MNHEY and CDR2 SVGEGT come from the germline V gene. With 11 bases clipped from V and 6 bases from J, the junction kept 9 bases outside the gene matches. The CDR3 extends over 13 amino acids. CDR3 loop: CASRTGIGQPQHF. The CDR3 DNA follows: TGTGCCTCCCGGACAGGGATCGGTCAGCCCCAGCATTTT.

This rearrangement joins TRBV29-1 to TRBJ1-4, with no clear D. Germline V CDR1 and CDR2: SQVTM, ANQGSEA. V gave up 5 bases and J gave up 5 bases, with 12 bases separating them. CDR3 length: 13 residues. CDR3 protein: CSVQASINEKLFF. CDR3 nucleotide sequence: TGCAGCGTTCAGGCCAGTATCAATGAAAAACTGTTTTTT.